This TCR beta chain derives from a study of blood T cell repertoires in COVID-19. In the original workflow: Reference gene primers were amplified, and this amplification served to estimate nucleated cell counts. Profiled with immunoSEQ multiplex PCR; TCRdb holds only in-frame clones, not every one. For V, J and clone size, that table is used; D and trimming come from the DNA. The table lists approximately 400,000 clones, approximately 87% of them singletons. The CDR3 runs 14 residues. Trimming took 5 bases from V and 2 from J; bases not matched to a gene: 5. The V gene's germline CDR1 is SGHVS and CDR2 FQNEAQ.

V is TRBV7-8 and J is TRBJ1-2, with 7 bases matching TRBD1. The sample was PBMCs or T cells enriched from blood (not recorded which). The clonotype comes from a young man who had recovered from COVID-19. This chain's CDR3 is CASSQQQGNYGYTF. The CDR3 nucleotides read TGTGCCAGCAGCCAACAACAGGGGAACTATGGCTACACCTTC.